Each of the 24 T cell receptor beta chains below was sequenced from the same sample in a study of OX40 agonist ivuxolimab in advanced cancers. Sequencing was performed with immunoSEQ multiplex PCR; in TCRdb, only in-frame clones are kept and a portion is missing. The sample yields tens of thousands of clones, 75% to 85% seen once. Material: CD4+ or CD8+ T cells sorted from blood, obtained in a trial of the OX40 agonist ivuxolimab. All receptors come from an adult with an advanced solid tumor such as melanoma, head and neck, liver or kidney cancer.

The V call is TRBV4-1, the J call TRBJ2-2; tentative D call: TRBD1 (6 bases). V gave up 1 base and J gave up 0 bases, with 9 bases separating them. In germline, CDR1 is MGHRA, CDR2 YSYEKL. This CDR3 comprises 16 residues. As DNA, the CDR3 is TGCGCCAGCAGCCAAGGAGCAGGGGCGAACACCGGGGAGCTGTTTTTT. It yields the protein CASSQGAGANTGELFF.

This clone was seen only a few times. This chain connects TRBV7-5 to TRBJ1-2. TRBV7-5 is assigned pseudogene status. The CDR3 length is 13 residues. In nucleotides, the CDR3 is TGTGTCGGGACGCGAGGCCGCAACTATGGCTACACCTTC. Translating it yields CVGTRGRNYGYTF.

The chain joins TRBV5-5 to TRBJ1-5; D is perhaps TRBD1 (6 bases). The CDR3 loop spans 15 amino acids. Deletions cut 0 bases from V and 7 bases from J, with 14 bases between. From germline, CDR1 is SGHKS and CDR2 YYEKEE (reference sequence). The CDR3 loop reads CASSLGGRGLQPQHF. For the CDR3, the DNA is TGTGCCAGCAGCTTGGGGGGGCGAGGACTGCAGCCCCAGCATTTT. Variable domain in full (rest from reference TRBV5-5 and TRBJ1-5): DAGVTQSPTHLIKTRGQQVTLRCSPISGHKSVSWYQQVLGQGPQFIFQYYEKEERGRGNFPDRFSARQFPNYSSELNVNALLLGDSALYLCASSLGGRGLQPQHFGDGTRLSIL.

The chain couples TRBV11-3 to TRBJ2-1; 7 bases fit TRBD2. This CDR3 spans 15 amino acids. Germline V gene sequence: CDR1 SGHNT, CDR2 YENEEA. Trimming removed 1 base from V and 7 bases from J; junction bases left unmatched: 7. The CDR3 here is CASSLGGGRGNEQFF. CDR3 DNA: TGTGCCAGCAGCTTAGGCGGGGGAAGAGGGAATGAGCAGTTCTTC. Filled out from reference TRBV11-3 and TRBJ2-1, the complete variable domain reads EAGVVQSPRYKIIEKKQPVAFWCNPISGHNTLYWYLQNLGQGPELLIRYENEEAVDDSQLPKDRFSAERLKGVDSTLKIQPAELGDSAVYLCASSLGGGRGNEQFFGPGTRLTVL.

The chain couples TRBV9 to TRBJ1-2; TRBD1 matches 10 bases. The CDR3 has 15 residues. The germline V gene has CDR1 SGDLS and CDR2 YYNGEE. Germline trimming cut 0 bases from V and 4 bases from J; bases unmatched to any gene: 3. This CDR3 is CASSVGTGGTYGYTF. The CDR3 DNA is TGTGCCAGCAGCGTAGGGACAGGGGGGACCTATGGCTACACCTTC.

The chain is built from TRBV30 and TRBJ1-1; the D gene is possibly TRBD1 (5 bases). Deletions cut 4 bases from V and 4 bases from J, with 13 bases between. The CDR3 extends over 13 amino acids. CDR1 GTSNPN and CDR2 SVGIG come from the germline V gene (reference sequence). CDR3 sequence (DNA): TGTGCCTGGAATTCAGGGTTCGGCACTGAAGCTTTCTTT. This translates into CAWNSGFGTEAFF.

This clone showed up just once. The chain couples TRBV7-9 to TRBJ2-7; TRBD1 might be the D (7 bases). The CDR3 is made up of 14 amino acids. Germline V gene sequence: CDR1 SEHNR, CDR2 FQNEAQ (reference sequence). Trimming took off 2 bases at V and 1 base at J, with 9 bases between the two ends. The CDR3 loop reads CASSLQGGSYEQYV. The DNA for the CDR3 is TGTGCCAGCAGCTTACAGGGGGGTTCCTACGAGCAGTACGTC.

The chain has TRBV19 and TRBJ2-2; tentatively, D is TRBD1 or TRBD2 (5 bases each). The CDR3 runs 16 residues. Germline V CDR1 and CDR2: LNHDA, SQIVND (reference sequence). The germline V and J ends were trimmed by 5 bases and 2 bases, with 15 bases remaining between them. CDR3 loop: CASSPRRDGNTGELFF. The DNA for the CDR3 is TGTGCCAGTAGTCCTCGCCGGGACGGCAACACCGGGGAGCTGTTTTTT.

The chain combines TRBV7-2 with TRBJ1-3; D unresolved. Trimming removed 5 bases at V and 0 bases at J, with 5 bases between. Germline-derived CDR1 and CDR2 are SGHTA and FQGNSA. This CDR3 comprises 13 residues. Written as DNA, the CDR3 is TGTGCCAGCAGCCCGAGCTCTGGAAACACCATATATTTT. Protein: CASSPSSGNTIYF.

The chain carries TRBV6-5 and TRBJ1-5; D remains unclear. The V end lost 6 bases, the J end lost 4 bases, and 13 bases lay between the germline ends. Germline lookup yields CDR1 MNHEY and CDR2 SVGAGI. The CDR3 has 14 amino acids. The CDR3, as DNA: TGTGCCAGCAGACCATCAGGAGGAAATCAGCCCCAGCATTTT. Translated, it gives CASRPSGGNQPQHF.

The chain carries TRBV11-1 and TRBJ2-1; 10 bases fit TRBD2. Germline loops: CDR1 SGHAT, CDR2 FQDESV (reference sequence). Trimming removed 11 bases from V and 8 bases from J; junction bases left unmatched: 12. This CDR3 spans 14 amino acids. The CDR3 DNA reads as TGTGCCTGCGCCACTAGCGGGATCGTAGATGAGCAGTTCTTC. This encodes CACATSGIVDEQFF.

The chain recombines TRBV19 with TRBJ2-2; D possibly corresponds to TRBD2 (6 bases). Germline values: CDR1 LNHDA, CDR2 SQIVND (reference sequence). The CDR3 consists of 14 residues. Trimming took off 3 bases at V and 5 bases at J, with 10 bases between the two ends. The CDR3: CASSIGGPTGELFF. In nucleotides, the CDR3 is TGTGCCAGTAGTATCGGGGGACCAACCGGGGAGCTGTTTTTT.

The chain employs TRBV10-2 and TRBJ1-6; tentatively, D is TRBD1 (5 bases). The ends were cut back, 4 bases at V and 0 bases at J, with 16 bases in the middle. The CDR3 has 18 amino acids. The germline gives CDR1 WSHSY, CDR2 SAAADI. CDR3 region: CASSAGRTKSSYNSPLHF. The CDR3 DNA reads as TGCGCCAGCAGTGCCGGCAGGACAAAGAGCTCCTATAATTCACCCCTCCACTTT.

Only one count was recorded for this clone. CDR3 DNA sequence: TGTGCCAGCAGTCCGACAGACAATGAGCAGTTCTTC. Residues: CASSPTDNEQFF. The chain employs TRBV5-6 and TRBJ2-1, with D perhaps TRBD1 (5 bases). This CDR3 spans 12 amino acids. V lost 5 bases, J lost 5 bases, and 8 bases lay in between. CDR1 is SGHDT and CDR2 is YYEEEE in the germline V gene.

This clone was found once. At one end, the junction sequence differs from germline, possibly due to a read error. The rearrangement uses TRBV7-8 and TRBJ1-1; D is unresolved. CDR1 is SGHVS and CDR2 is FQNEAQ in the germline V gene. The CDR3 is 15 amino acids. The CDR3 region is CVSSLVSAGGTEAFF. The CDR3 DNA reads TGTGTCAGCAGCTTAGTATCCGCAGGAGGAACTGAAGCTTTCTTT.

The chain employs TRBV5-4 and TRBJ1-3; D unclear. This CDR3 region has 15 residues. The V gene's germline CDR1 is SGHNT and CDR2 YYREEE (reference sequence). V was cut by 0 bases and J by 3 bases, with 10 bases left in between. CDR3 DNA sequence: TGTGCCAGCAGCTTGGGGGTGACCTATGGAAACACCATATATTTT. This sequence encodes CASSLGVTYGNTIYF.

This clone was seen just once. The chain joins TRBV7-9 to TRBJ2-1; D is possibly TRBD2 (5 bases). The CDR3 totals 15 residues. V was clipped by 5 bases and J by 2 bases, with 13 bases between them. Germline lookup yields CDR1 SEHNR and CDR2 FQNEAQ (reference sequence). The chain's CDR3 is CASSPSGIPYNEQFF. The DNA for the CDR3 is TGTGCCAGCAGCCCCTCGGGAATCCCCTACAATGAGCAGTTCTTC.

The V call is TRBV2, the J call TRBJ2-7; no definite D call. Germline V gives CDR1 SNHLY, CDR2 FYNNEI. The CDR3 covers 12 residues. Trimming took 4 bases from V and 4 from J, leaving 8 bases between them. The CDR3 sequence is CASSVLGYEQYF. The DNA of the CDR3 is TGTGCCAGCAGTGTTTTAGGGTACGAGCAGTACTTC. Full variable domain (outside the CDR3, taken from reference TRBV2 and TRBJ2-7): EPEVTQTPSHQVTQMGQEVILRCVPISNHLYFYWYRQILGQKVEFLVSFYNNEISEKSEIFDDQFSVERPDGSNFTLKIRSTKLEDSAMYFCASSVLGYEQYFGPGTRLTVT.

The chain has TRBV11-3 and TRBJ2-1; D is possibly TRBD1 or TRBD2 (5 bases each). Germline CDR1 is SGHNT and CDR2 is YENEEA. This CDR3 region has 12 residues. V was trimmed by 3 bases and J by 8 bases, leaving 8 bases between them. Written as DNA, the CDR3 is TGTGCCAGCAGCTTTGGGACCGATGAGCAGTTCTTC. Translating it yields CASSFGTDEQFF. The whole variable domain, remainder taken from reference TRBV11-3 and TRBJ2-1, is EAGVVQSPRYKIIEKKQPVAFWCNPISGHNTLYWYLQNLGQGPELLIRYENEEAVDDSQLPKDRFSAERLKGVDSTLKIQPAELGDSAVYLCASSFGTDEQFFGPGTRLTVL.

This clone was counted a single time. The chain has TRBV11-2 and TRBJ2-6, with D maybe TRBD2 (5 bases). This CDR3 region has 16 residues. The V and J ends lost 3 bases and 4 bases respectively, with 13 bases between them. Germline CDR1 and CDR2: SGHAT and FQNNGV. DNA for the CDR3: TGTGCCAGCAGCTTCACGTCGGGGTCCGGGGCCAACGTCCTGACTTTC. It translates to CASSFTSGSGANVLTF.

The chain links TRBV28 to TRBJ1-5, with unresolved D. The CDR3 is 13 amino acids. The germline CDR1 and CDR2 sequences are MDHEN and SYDVKM. Trimming took off 3 bases at V and 2 bases at J, with 5 bases between the two ends. Here the CDR3 reads CASSLNGNQPQHF. For the CDR3, the DNA is TGTGCCAGCAGTTTGAATGGCAATCAGCCCCAGCATTTT.

This chain links TRBV6-1 with TRBJ1-1; D possibly corresponds to TRBD1 (5 bases). The CDR3 consists of 13 residues. Trimming shortened V by 2 bases and J by 4 bases, and 8 bases separated the two germline ends. CDR1 is MNHNS, CDR2 SASEGT, per germline. CDR3 coding DNA: TGTGCCAGCAGTGAATGGGGGGGCACTGAAGCTTTCTTT. It yields the protein CASSEWGGTEAFF.

The V gene is TRBV6-5, the J gene TRBJ1-1; weak D call: TRBD1 (6 bases). The germline V gene has CDR1 MNHEY and CDR2 SVGAGI. V lost 4 bases to trimming and J lost 7 bases, with 19 bases between them. This CDR3 is 15 amino acids long. The CDR3 loop is CASSSAQGGFVEAFF. The CDR3 region has the DNA TGTGCCAGCAGTTCGGCACAGGGAGGATTTGTTGAAGCTTTCTTT.

This clone was observed once. V gene TRBV5-1 combines with J gene TRBJ2-1; 15 bases line up with TRBD2. Germline assignment: CDR1 SGHRS and CDR2 YFSETQ. The CDR3 length is 14 residues. The trim removed 4 bases at V and 12 bases at J, leaving 5 bases unmatched. CDR3 protein: CASSQGLAGGLQFF. The DNA for the CDR3 is TGCGCCAGCAGCCAGGGACTAGCGGGGGGATTGCAGTTCTTC.